The 20 T cell receptor beta chains given below trace back to one sample, sequenced in a study of blood T cell repertoires in COVID-19 (dated by TCRdb to 2019 to 2021). Libraries were made using the immunoSEQ multiplex PCR assay. TCRdb took over this immuneACCESS table, retaining in-frame rearrangements with V and J assigned. Such tables are incomplete; in checked studies, under half of the missing clones stem from an unresolved V gene, and the remainder is unexplained. The sample table records roughly 300,000 clones; 85% to 90% of these occur just once. Approximately 1.4% of the sample belongs to the ten largest clones. Sequenced: peripheral blood. Receptors were obtained from a woman aged 40 to 49 who had recovered from COVID-19.

The chain recombines TRBV4-1 with TRBJ1-6; 10 bases match TRBD1. This CDR3 is 18 amino acids long. Germline-derived CDR1 and CDR2 are MGHRA and YSYEKL. The V gene end was trimmed by 5 bases and the J gene end by 5 bases; junction bases not matched to a gene: 12. DNA for the CDR3: TGCGCCAGCAGCAAAGGGGACAGGGGCCCGGCTAATAATTCACCCCTCCACTTT. This encodes CASSKGDRGPANNSPLHF.

This chain links TRBV6-5 with TRBJ1-1; 9 nucleotides agree with TRBD1. The junction had 4 bases not matched to a gene; V was cut back by 2 bases and J by 0 bases. Germline-derived CDR1 and CDR2 are MNHEY and SVGAGI. The CDR3 length is 16 residues. As DNA, the CDR3 is TGTGCCAGCAGTTACACGGGACAGGGCGTGAACACTGAAGCTTTCTTT. Translated, it gives CASSYTGQGVNTEAFF.

This clone was counted many times. The V gene is TRBV10-3, the J gene TRBJ1-4; possibly TRBD1 for D (6 bases). The CDR3 length is 15 residues. Trimming stripped 6 bases from V and 3 bases from J, with 14 bases between. Germline-derived CDR1 and CDR2 are ENHRY and SYGVKD. DNA of the CDR3: TGTGCCATCAGGCCCGGACAGAACCCTAATGAAAAACTGTTTTTT. It translates to CAIRPGQNPNEKLFF.

The chain uses TRBV28 and TRBJ1-2, with 7 bases lining up with TRBD1. Losses at the gene ends were 2 bases for V and 0 bases for J; bases not matched to a gene: 12. CDR1 MDHEN and CDR2 SYDVKM come from the germline V gene. This CDR3 contains 18 residues. The CDR3 region is CASSLLMSGGKPNYGYTF. CDR3 DNA: TGTGCCAGCAGTTTACTTATGTCAGGGGGAAAACCTAACTATGGCTACACCTTC.

The rearrangement joins TRBV9 to TRBJ2-3, with 7 bases fitting TRBD2. The J segment lost 0 bases and the V segment lost 2 bases, leaving 9 bases of the junction unmatched. CDR3 length: 17 amino acids. The germline gives CDR1 SGDLS, CDR2 YYNGEE. CDR3 protein: CASSVGLGGTSTDTQYF. CDR3 DNA sequence: TGTGCCAGCAGCGTTGGACTAGGTGGGACTAGCACAGATACGCAGTATTTT.

The chain uses TRBV7-3 and TRBJ2-2; 9 bases are shared with TRBD1. The CDR3 is 15 residues long. J gave up 4 bases and V 5 bases, and 5 bases lay outside the gene matches. Germline V gene sequence: CDR1 SGHTA, CDR2 FQGTGA. The CDR3 here is CASSPGQGGTGELFF. As DNA, the CDR3 is TGTGCCAGCAGCCCGGGACAGGGCGGCACCGGGGAGCTGTTTTTT.

Worth noting for this clone: At the DNA level, this CDR3 is encoded by other sequences in the same sample as well. The rearrangement uses TRBV5-1 and TRBJ2-5; D uncertain. The CDR3 is 11 amino acids. The germline V gene encodes CDR1 SGHRS and CDR2 YFSETQ. Trimming stripped 0 bases from V and 5 bases from J, with 2 bases between. The DNA of the CDR3 is TGCGCCAGCAGCTTGGCTGAGACCCAGTACTTC. Protein product: CASSLAETQYF.

This chain joins TRBV19 and TRBJ2-1, with D maybe TRBD1 (5 bases). This CDR3 has 12 residues. Trimming took off 7 bases at V and 8 bases at J, with 12 bases between the two ends. Germline CDR1 is LNHDA and CDR2 is SQIVND (reference sequence). For the CDR3, the DNA is TGTGCCAGTATGGCAGGGCCGCATGAGCAGTTCTTC. Protein product: CASMAGPHEQFF.

The chain joins TRBV5-4 to TRBJ1-3, with 7 bases identical to TRBD1. There are 18 residues in the CDR3. Germline V gene lookup returns CDR1 SGHNT and CDR2 YYREEE (reference sequence). J gave up 1 base and V 0 bases, and 10 bases lay outside the gene matches. This CDR3 reads CASSLVKGATESGNTIYF. In nucleotides, the CDR3 is TGTGCCAGCAGCTTGGTAAAGGGGGCCACGGAGTCTGGAAACACCATATATTTT.

V usage is TRBV5-1 and J usage is TRBJ2-7, with 7 bases aligning to TRBD2. The CDR3 sequence is 14 residues long. The junction had 10 bases not matched to a gene; V was cut back by 4 bases and J by 6 bases. Germline V lookup: CDR1 SGHRS, CDR2 YFSETQ. The CDR3 DNA reads as TGCGCCAGCAGCGAAAGCGGGGCCGCCTCCGAGCAGTACTTC. Translating it yields CASSESGAASEQYF. The whole variable domain, remainder taken from reference TRBV5-1 and TRBJ2-7, is KAGVTQTPRYLIKTRGQQVTLSCSPISGHRSVSWYQQTPGQGLQFLFEYFSETQRNKGNFPGRFSGRQFSNSRSEMNVSTLELGDSALYLCASSESGAASEQYFGPGTRLTVT.

J is TRBJ1-1 and V is TRBV18, with D unclear. Germline V gene data show CDR1 as KGHSH and CDR2 as LQKENI. The CDR3 runs 16 residues. Between the trimmed V and J ends, which lost 0 bases and 2 bases, there was a span of 13 bases. The CDR3 nucleotides are TGTGCCAGCTCACCACCTTCACGTCCTAGAAACACTGAAGCTTTCTTT. This codes for CASSPPSRPRNTEAFF. Looking up the rest from reference TRBV18 and TRBJ1-1 gives the full variable domain: NAGVMQNPRHLVRRRGQEARLRCSPMKGHSHVYWYRQLPEEGLKFMVYLQKENIIDESGMPKERFSAEFPKEGPSILRIQQVVRGDSAAYFCASSPPSRPRNTEAFFGQGTRLTVV.

CDR3 residues: CASSQGDSSTLNYGYTF. The CDR3 DNA sequence: TGTGCCAGCAGCCAAGGGGACAGTTCAACACTTAACTATGGCTACACCTTC. This chain links TRBV4-2 with TRBJ1-2; 7 nucleotides match TRBD1. Looked up from germline, CDR1 is LGHNA and CDR2 is YNFKEQ. The CDR3 contains 17 residues. V lost 1 base to trimming and J lost 1 base; unmatched junction nucleotides: 9.

This chain joins TRBV29-1 and TRBJ1-2; no definite D call. Trimming took off 0 bases at V and 4 bases at J, with 3 bases between the two ends. The CDR3 spans 11 residues. The germline CDR1 and CDR2 sequences are SQVTM and ANQGSEA. The DNA of the CDR3 is TGCAGCGTTGAAGAGGCCTATGGCTACACCTTC. Amino acids: CSVEEAYGYTF.

The chain uses TRBV5-1 and TRBJ2-7, with D possibly TRBD1 on 6 matching bases. The V end was cut by 8 bases, the J end by 0 bases, with 12 bases between. Germline CDR1 is SGHRS and CDR2 is YFSETQ. The CDR3 has 13 amino acids. The chain's CDR3 is CASRGGNSYEQYF. CDR3 in DNA: TGCGCCAGTAGAGGGGGAAACTCCTACGAGCAGTACTTC.

The J gene is TRBJ2-7, the V gene TRBV4-1; D perhaps matches TRBD1 (6 bases). Trimming stripped 3 bases from V and 2 bases from J, with 11 bases between. There are 14 residues in the CDR3. CDR1 and CDR2 from the germline V gene are MGHRA and YSYEKL. In nucleotides, the CDR3 is TGCGCCAGCAGCCATTGGGACACAGCCTACGAGCAGTACTTC. The encoded protein is CASSHWDTAYEQYF.

The V gene is TRBV9, the J gene TRBJ2-2, with unresolved D. This CDR3 is built from 15 residues. Germline assignment: CDR1 SGDLS and CDR2 YYNGEE. The V and J ends lost 7 bases and 0 bases respectively, with 13 bases between them. The CDR3 DNA is TGTGCCAGCGGCCAGGCAGACGCGAACACCGGGGAGCTGTTTTTT. It specifies CASGQADANTGELFF.

By share, this clone counts as medium-sized. The chain joins TRBV11-2 to TRBJ1-1; 12 nucleotides match TRBD1. The CDR3 runs 18 residues. Germline V lookup: CDR1 SGHAT, CDR2 FQNNGV. Unmatched junction bases numbered 11, after V lost 1 base and J lost 5 bases. CDR3: CASSLVLGQGASRTEAFF. CDR3 DNA: TGTGCCAGCAGCTTAGTTCTGGGACAGGGGGCGAGTAGGACTGAAGCTTTCTTT.

This clone was seen a single time. J is TRBJ2-3 and V is TRBV7-2; D is undetermined. Germline V gives CDR1 SGHTA, CDR2 FQGNSA. V dropped 1 base and J dropped 4 bases, with 12 bases sitting between them. The CDR3 consists of 15 residues. This CDR3 reads CASSLVSVRADTQYF. CDR3 nucleotides: TGTGCCAGCAGCTTAGTTAGTGTTCGGGCAGATACGCAGTATTTT.

The chain uses TRBV6-5 and TRBJ2-5, with 8 bases fitting TRBD2. The CDR3 length is 12 residues. The junction had 6 bases not matched to a gene; V was cut back by 6 bases and J by 9 bases. Germline V gene sequence: CDR1 MNHEY, CDR2 SVGAGI. The CDR3 protein is CASSNTGRAQYF. The CDR3 nucleotides are TGTGCCAGCAGCAACACCGGGAGGGCCCAGTACTTC.

The count of this clone is one. The chain has TRBV5-1 and TRBJ2-1; D is possibly TRBD1 (6 bases). Germline CDR1 is SGHRS and CDR2 is YFSETQ. This CDR3 is 14 amino acids long. The V gene lost 8 bases and the J gene lost 5 bases, with 17 bases spanning the gap. This CDR3 reads CASAHRTDNNEQFF. The CDR3 region has the DNA TGCGCCAGTGCGCACCGGACAGACAACAATGAGCAGTTCTTC.